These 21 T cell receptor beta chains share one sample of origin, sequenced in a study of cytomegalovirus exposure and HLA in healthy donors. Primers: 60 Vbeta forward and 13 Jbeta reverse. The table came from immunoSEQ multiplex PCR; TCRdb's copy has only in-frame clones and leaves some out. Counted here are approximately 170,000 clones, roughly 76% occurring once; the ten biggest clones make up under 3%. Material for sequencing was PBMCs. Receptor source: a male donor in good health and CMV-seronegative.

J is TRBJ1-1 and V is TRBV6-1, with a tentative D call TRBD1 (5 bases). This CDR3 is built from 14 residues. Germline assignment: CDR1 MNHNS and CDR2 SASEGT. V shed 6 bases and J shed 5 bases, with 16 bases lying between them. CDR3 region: CASSLGGARTEAFF. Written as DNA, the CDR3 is TGTGCCAGCAGCCTCGGAGGGGCGCGTACTGAAGCTTTCTTT.

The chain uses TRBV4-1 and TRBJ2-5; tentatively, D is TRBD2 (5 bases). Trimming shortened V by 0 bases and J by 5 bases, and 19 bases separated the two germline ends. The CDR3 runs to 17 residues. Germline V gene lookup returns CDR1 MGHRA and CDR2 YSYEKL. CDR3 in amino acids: CASSQDRFGLPRETQYF. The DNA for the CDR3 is TGCGCCAGCAGCCAAGATAGATTTGGACTTCCCCGGGAGACCCAGTACTTC.

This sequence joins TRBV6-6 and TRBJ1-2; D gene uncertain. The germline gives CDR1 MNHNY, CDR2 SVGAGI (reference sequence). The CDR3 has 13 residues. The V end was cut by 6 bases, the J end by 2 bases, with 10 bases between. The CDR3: CASREGANYGYTF. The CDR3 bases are TGTGCCAGCAGGGAGGGAGCGAACTATGGCTACACCTTC.

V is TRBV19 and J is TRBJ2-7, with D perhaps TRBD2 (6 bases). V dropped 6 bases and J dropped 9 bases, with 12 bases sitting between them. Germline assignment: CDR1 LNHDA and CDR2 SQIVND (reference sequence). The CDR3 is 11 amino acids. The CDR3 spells CASRQGGTQYF. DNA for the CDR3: TGTGCCAGTAGGCAGGGAGGAACGCAGTACTTC.

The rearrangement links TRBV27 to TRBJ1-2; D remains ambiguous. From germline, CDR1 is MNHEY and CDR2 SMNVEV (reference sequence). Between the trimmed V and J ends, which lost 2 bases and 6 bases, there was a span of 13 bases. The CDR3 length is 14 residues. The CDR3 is CASSLGGRPHGYTF. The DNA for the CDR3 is TGTGCCAGCAGTTTAGGCGGGCGTCCCCATGGCTACACCTTC.

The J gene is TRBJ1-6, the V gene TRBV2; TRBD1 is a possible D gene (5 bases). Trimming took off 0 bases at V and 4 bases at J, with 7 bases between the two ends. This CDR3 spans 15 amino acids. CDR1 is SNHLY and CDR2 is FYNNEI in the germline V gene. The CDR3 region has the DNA TGTGCCAGCAGTGAAGCACCAGGGTATAATTCACCCCTCCACTTT. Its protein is CASSEAPGYNSPLHF.

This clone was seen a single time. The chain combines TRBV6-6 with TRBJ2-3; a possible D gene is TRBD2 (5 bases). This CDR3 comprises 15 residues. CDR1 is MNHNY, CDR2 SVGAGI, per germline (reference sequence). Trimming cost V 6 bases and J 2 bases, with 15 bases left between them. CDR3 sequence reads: CASSRDYLDTDTQYF. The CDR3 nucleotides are TGTGCCAGCAGCCGCGACTACCTAGACACAGATACGCAGTATTTT.

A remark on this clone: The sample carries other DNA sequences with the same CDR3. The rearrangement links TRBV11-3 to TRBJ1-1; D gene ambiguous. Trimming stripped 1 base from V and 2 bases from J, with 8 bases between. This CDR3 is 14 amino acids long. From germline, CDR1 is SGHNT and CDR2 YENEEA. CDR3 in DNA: TGTGCCAGCAGCTTAGGGAGAAGCAACACTGAAGCTTTCTTT. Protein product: CASSLGRSNTEAFF.

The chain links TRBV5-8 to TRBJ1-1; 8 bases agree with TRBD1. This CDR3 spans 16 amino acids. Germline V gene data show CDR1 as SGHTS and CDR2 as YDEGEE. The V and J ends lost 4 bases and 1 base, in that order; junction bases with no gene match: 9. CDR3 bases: TGTGCCAGCAGCCACGAATGGGGACAGGCGAACACTGAAGCTTTCTTT. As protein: CASSHEWGQANTEAFF.

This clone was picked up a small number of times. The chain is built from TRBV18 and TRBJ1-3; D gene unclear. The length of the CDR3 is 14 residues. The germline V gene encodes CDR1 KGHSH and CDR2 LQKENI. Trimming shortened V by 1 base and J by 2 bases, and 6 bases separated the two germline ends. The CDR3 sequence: CASSPQGAGNTIYF. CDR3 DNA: TGTGCCAGCTCACCACAGGGAGCTGGAAACACCATATATTTT.

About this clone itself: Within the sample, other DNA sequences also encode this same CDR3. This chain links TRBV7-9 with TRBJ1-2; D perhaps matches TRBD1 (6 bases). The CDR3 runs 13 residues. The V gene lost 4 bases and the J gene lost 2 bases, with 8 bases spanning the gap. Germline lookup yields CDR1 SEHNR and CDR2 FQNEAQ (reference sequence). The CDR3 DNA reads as TGTGCCAGCAGCTCGGGACAAAACTATGGCTACACCTTC. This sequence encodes CASSSGQNYGYTF.

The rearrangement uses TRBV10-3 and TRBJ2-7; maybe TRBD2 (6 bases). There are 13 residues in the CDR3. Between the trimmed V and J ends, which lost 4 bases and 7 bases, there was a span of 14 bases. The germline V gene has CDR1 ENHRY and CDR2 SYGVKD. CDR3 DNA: TGTGCCATCAGTGGCATACTCGCGGGGGAGCAGTACTTC. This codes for CAISGILAGEQYF.

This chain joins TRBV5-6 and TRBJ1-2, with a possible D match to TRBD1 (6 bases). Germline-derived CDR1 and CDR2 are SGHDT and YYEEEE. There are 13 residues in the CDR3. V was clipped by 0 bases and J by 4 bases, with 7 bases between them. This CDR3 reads CASSLGGGYGYTF. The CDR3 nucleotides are TGTGCCAGCAGCTTGGGAGGGGGCTATGGCTACACCTTC. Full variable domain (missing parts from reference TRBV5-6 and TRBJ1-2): DAGVTQSPTHLIKTRGQQVTLRCSPKSGHDTVSWYQQALGQGPQFIFQYYEEEERQRGNFPDRFSGHQFPNYSSELNVNALLLGDSALYLCASSLGGGYGYTFGSGTRLTVV.

The CDR3 spells CASTFYPARGIQDEQFF. The DNA of the CDR3 is TGTGCCAGCACCTTCTACCCAGCGCGGGGGATACAAGATGAGCAGTTCTTC. V gene TRBV7-9 combines with J gene TRBJ2-1, with 7 bases identical to TRBD2. V lost 7 bases to trimming and J lost 8 bases; unmatched junction nucleotides: 20. In germline, CDR1 is SEHNR, CDR2 FQNEAQ (reference sequence). There are 17 residues in the CDR3.

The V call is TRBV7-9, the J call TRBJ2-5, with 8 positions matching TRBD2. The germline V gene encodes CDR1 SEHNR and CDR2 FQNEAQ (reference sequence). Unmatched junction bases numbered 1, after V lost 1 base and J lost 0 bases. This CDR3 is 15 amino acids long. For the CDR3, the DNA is TGTGCCAGCAGCTTAGGCGGGGGGCACCAAGAGACCCAGTACTTC. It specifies CASSLGGGHQETQYF.

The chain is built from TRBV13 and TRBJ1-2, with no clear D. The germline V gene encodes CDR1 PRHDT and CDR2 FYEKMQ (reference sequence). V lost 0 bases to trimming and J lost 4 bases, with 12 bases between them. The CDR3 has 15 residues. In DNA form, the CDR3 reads TGTGCCAGCAGCTTAGGCCGGAGAGAGACCTATGGCTACACCTTC. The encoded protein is CASSLGRRETYGYTF.

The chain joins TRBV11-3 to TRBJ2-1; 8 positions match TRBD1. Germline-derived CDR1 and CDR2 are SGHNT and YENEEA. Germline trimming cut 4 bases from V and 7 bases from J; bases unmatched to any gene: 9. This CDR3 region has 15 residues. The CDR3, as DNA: TGTGCCAGCAGCTCCGACAGGGGTAGGCGTAATGAGCAGTTCTTC. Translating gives CASSSDRGRRNEQFF.

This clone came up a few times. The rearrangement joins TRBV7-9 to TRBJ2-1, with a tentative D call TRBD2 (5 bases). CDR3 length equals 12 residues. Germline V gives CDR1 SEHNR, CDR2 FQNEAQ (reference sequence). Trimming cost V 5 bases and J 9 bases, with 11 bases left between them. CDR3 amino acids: CASSPLGFEQFF. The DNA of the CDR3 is TGTGCCAGCAGCCCACTAGGTTTTGAGCAGTTCTTC.

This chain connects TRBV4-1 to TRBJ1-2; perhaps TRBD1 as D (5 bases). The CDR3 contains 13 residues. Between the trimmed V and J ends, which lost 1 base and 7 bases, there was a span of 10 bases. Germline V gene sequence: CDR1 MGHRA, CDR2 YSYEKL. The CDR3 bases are TGCGCCAGCAGCCAAGTGGGGCAGGGTGGCTACACCTTC. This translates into CASSQVGQGGYTF.

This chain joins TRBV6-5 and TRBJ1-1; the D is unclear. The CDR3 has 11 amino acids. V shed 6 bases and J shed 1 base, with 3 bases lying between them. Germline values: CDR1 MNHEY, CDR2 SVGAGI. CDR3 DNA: TGTGCCAGCAGCTCGAACACTGAAGCTTTCTTT. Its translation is CASSSNTEAFF.

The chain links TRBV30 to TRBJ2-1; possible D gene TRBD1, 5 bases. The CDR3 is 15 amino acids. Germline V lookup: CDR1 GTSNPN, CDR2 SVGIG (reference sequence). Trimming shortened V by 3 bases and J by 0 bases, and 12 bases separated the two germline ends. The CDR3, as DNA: TGTGCCTGGAGCCGAGACAGCCTCTCCTACAATGAGCAGTTCTTC. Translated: CAWSRDSLSYNEQFF.